The subject of this entry is one T cell receptor (beta chain). No antigen is known for it. The data are from a study of memory CD4+ T cells and cytomegalovirus serostatus. Under the authors' procedure: After removing out-of-frame reads, around 2,100,000 distinct TCRbeta sequences remained. Only in-frame clones appear in the TCRdb table, and some are missing; sequencing was by immunoSEQ multiplex PCR. V, J and clone size reflect that table, while D and trimming were determined from the DNA. The data contain about 75,000 clones, 75% to 85% of them singletons. Single viable CD3+CD4+CD8-CD45RO+ cells were sorted as the memory CD4+ T cells. Total CD4+ T cells were enriched by CD4 positive selection. General study results and limits: Of approximately 160 reported CMV TCRbeta sequences, just over 65 were found in memory CD4+ repertoires.

The sequence was obtained from an adult in good health and CMV-seropositive. Sequenced: memory CD4+ T cells from blood.

CDR3 coding DNA: TGTGCCAGCAGTCGCTTGACAGGGGGTGGCTACACCTTC. Its translation: CASSRLTGGGYTF. V usage is TRBV2 and J usage is TRBJ1-2; TRBD1 matches 9 bases. Germline CDR1 reads SNHLY; CDR2 reads FYNNEI. After removal of 5 bases from V and 7 bases from J, the junction contained 5 bases not matched to a gene. CDR3 length: 13 residues.